The 15 T cell receptor beta chains reported below all come from one sample, sequenced in a study of molecular identifiers for immune sequencing clone quantification (dated by TCRdb to 2016 to 2018). Receptors were amplified or captured by PCR. Data came from an Illumina HiSeq 4000. TCRdb trimmed the raw reads at Q25, called clones with MiXCR and kept productive beta chains. Each record represents a unique CDR3 protein, reported with the most common genes and DNA among its rows. This sample holds about 640,000 distinct CDR3 sequences; 15% to 20% were observed only once. The ten top clones hold 0.85% of the sample. Sequenced material: naive CD8+ T cells from blood, with Jurkat cell RNA spiked in. In the paper's terms, the cell subset or site label means: FACS-sorted CD8+CD4-CCR7+CD45RA+ naive T cells. These receptors were obtained from a human donor in good health. Some libraries in this study had Jurkat cell RNA spiked in.

This clonotype has at least ten counts. The chain joins TRBV7-2 to TRBJ1-6; no reliable D call. Germline V lookup: CDR1 SGHTA, CDR2 FQGNSA. The V end lost 5 bases, the J end lost 6 bases, and 8 bases lay between the germline ends. The CDR3 totals 13 residues. The CDR3, as DNA: TGTGCCAGCAGCCCCTTAAGTAATTCACCCCTCCACTTT. Translating it yields CASSPLSNSPLHF. The complete variable domain, with remaining parts taken from reference TRBV7-2 and TRBJ1-6, reads GAGVSQSPSNKVTEKGKDVELRCDPISGHTALYWYRQSLGQGLEFLIYFQGNSAPDKSGLPSDRFSAERTGGSVSTLTIQRTQQEDSAVYLCASSPLSNSPLHFGNGTRLTVT.

This clonotype has only a few counts. At one end, the junction sequence differs from germline, possibly due to a read error. The chain recombines TRBV5-6 with TRBJ1-6; 7 nucleotides agree with TRBD1. Per germline, CDR1 SGHDT and CDR2 YYEEEE. The length of the CDR3 is 16 residues. The CDR3: CASSPTGSSYSSPLHF. DNA of the CDR3: TGTGCCAGCAGCCCGACAGGGTCCTCCTATAGTTCACCCCTCCACTTT.

As concerns this clonotype: A much more abundant neighbour one base away suggests this may be a read error. CDR3 sequence: CASSLASGSSDTQYF. CDR3 nucleotide sequence: TGCGCCAGCAGCCTAGCTAGCGGGAGTTCAGATACGCAGTATTTT. The V and J genes are TRBV4-3 and TRBJ2-3; TRBD2 matches at 10 bases. CDR1 is LGHNA, CDR2 YSLEER, per germline. The CDR3 consists of 15 residues. Germline trimming cut 4 bases from V and 4 bases from J; bases unmatched to any gene: 5.

This clonotype was counted a few times. The gene calls are TRBV7-9 and TRBJ2-7; tentatively, D is TRBD1 (6 bases). In germline, CDR1 is SEHNR, CDR2 FQNEAQ (reference sequence). The length of the CDR3 is 14 residues. With 3 bases removed from V and 3 bases from J, the gap between germline ends came to 12 bases. The CDR3 DNA reads TGTGCCAGCAGCTTTACAGGGTCCCTCTACGAGCAGTACTTC. It translates to CASSFTGSLYEQYF.

This clonotype has a count of ten or more. The V and J genes are TRBV7-9 and TRBJ2-5; 8 bases are a match to TRBD2. This CDR3 is 16 amino acids long. Germline lookup yields CDR1 SEHNR and CDR2 FQNEAQ (reference sequence). V shed 7 bases, J shed 3 bases, and the junction held 13 bases outside the gene matches. The DNA for the CDR3 is TGTGCCAGCACCACTCGGGCGGGGGGCCGGGAAGAGACCCAGTACTTC. Residues: CASTTRAGGREETQYF.

The table lists this clonotype with many counts. The genes are TRBV12-3 or TRBV12-4 and TRBJ1-6, with 8 positions matching TRBD1. V shed 4 bases, J shed 3 bases, and the junction held 8 bases outside the gene matches. The CDR3 is made up of 17 amino acids. The DNA for the CDR3 is TGTGCCAGCAGTTCCCAGACAGGGGTCGGCTATAATTCACCCCTCCACTTT. Its protein is CASSSQTGVGYNSPLHF.

This clonotype was seen many times. The V gene is TRBV7-2, the J gene TRBJ2-7; D uncertain. V lost 2 bases and J lost 5, with 7 bases in between. The CDR3 has 12 residues. In germline, CDR1 is SGHTA, CDR2 FQGNSA. CDR3 DNA sequence: TGTGCCAGCAGCTTACCCTGGGACGAGCAGTACTTC. It yields the protein CASSLPWDEQYF.

A remark on this clonotype: The conserved phenylalanine or tryptophan is not found at the CDR3 terminus, so this likely reflects a read error. This sequence joins TRBV30 and TRBJ2-7, with 9 positions matching TRBD1. CDR1 and CDR2 from the germline V gene are GTSNPN and SVGIG (reference sequence). This CDR3 is 15 amino acids long. Germline trimming cut 1 base from V and 3 bases from J; bases unmatched to any gene: 7. The CDR3 is CAWSGTGVTFYEQYL. The CDR3 DNA sequence: TGTGCCTGGAGTGGGACAGGGGTGACCTTCTACGAGCAGTACCTC.

A remark on this clonotype: Since a much larger clone is just one base distant, this may be a read error. This rearrangement joins TRBV29-1 to TRBJ2-3; TRBD2 might be the D (6 bases). This CDR3 has 14 residues. Germline values: CDR1 SQVTM, CDR2 ANQGSEA. The CDR3 DNA sequence: TGCAGCGCTGAAGTAGCGGACAGCACAGATACGCAGTATTTT. It encodes CSAEVADSTDTQYF.

This clonotype was seen at least ten times. The rearrangement joins TRBV4-1 to TRBJ1-5, with D maybe TRBD1 (5 bases). Trimming stripped 1 base from V and 5 bases from J, with 9 bases between. CDR3 length: 14 residues. The V gene's germline CDR1 is MGHRA and CDR2 YSYEKL. The DNA of the CDR3 is TGCGCCAGCAGCCAAGGAACGGGGGATCAGCCCCAGCATTTT. Encoded protein: CASSQGTGDQPQHF.

Ten or more counts support this clonotype. The V gene is TRBV29-1, the J gene TRBJ2-1; 11 bases are shared with TRBD2. Germline V gene data show CDR1 as SQVTM and CDR2 as ANQGSEA. The CDR3 runs to 14 residues. V lost 6 bases and J lost 6; bases outside the gene matches: 7. The chain's CDR3 is CSVETSGVINEQFF. DNA for the CDR3: TGCAGCGTCGAGACTAGCGGGGTAATCAATGAGCAGTTCTTC.

The DNA of the CDR3 is TGTGCCAGTAGTATCAACGTCAACTCCTACGAGCAGTTCTTC. This codes for CASSINVNSYEQFF. J is TRBJ2-1 and V is TRBV19; no firm D call. Trimming shortened V by 3 bases and J by 10 bases, and 16 bases separated the two germline ends. The CDR3 extends over 14 amino acids. Germline CDR1 LNHDA, CDR2 SQIVND (reference sequence).

This clonotype was counted ten times or more. The rearrangement links TRBV19 to TRBJ1-1; D gene uncertain. V lost 5 bases to trimming and J lost 0 bases, with 16 bases between them. The CDR3 is 16 amino acids. Germline values: CDR1 LNHDA, CDR2 SQIVND (reference sequence). CDR3 nucleotide sequence: TGTGCCAGTAGTTTAGGGCGACACCAAATGAACACTGAAGCTTTCTTT. Translating gives CASSLGRHQMNTEAFF. The whole variable domain, filled in from reference TRBV19 and TRBJ1-1, reads DGGITQSPKYLFRKEGQNVTLSCEQNLNHDAMYWYRQDPGQGLRLIYYSQIVNDFQKGDIAEGYSVSREKKESFPLTVTSAQKNPTAFYLCASSLGRHQMNTEAFFGQGTRLTVV.

At least ten counts were recorded for this clonotype. The chain has TRBV7-2 and TRBJ1-1; perhaps TRBD1 as D (5 bases). From germline, CDR1 is SGHTA and CDR2 FQGNSA. There are 13 residues in the CDR3. Trimming shortened V by 6 bases and J by 4 bases, and 12 bases separated the two germline ends. CDR3 amino acids: CASSTRGGTEAFF. CDR3 nucleotide sequence: TGTGCCAGCAGTACTCGGGGCGGCACTGAAGCTTTCTTT.

There are many counts of this clonotype. V is TRBV3-1 and J is TRBJ1-5; D not resolved. This CDR3 has 14 residues. The V and J ends lost 1 base and 3 bases respectively, with 7 bases between them. CDR1 LGHDT and CDR2 YNNKEL come from the germline V gene (reference sequence). In DNA, the CDR3 is TGTGCCAGCAGCCAAGGCCGGGTCAATCAGCCCCAGCATTTT. Its translation is CASSQGRVNQPQHF.